At least ten counts were recorded for the clone carrying this T cell receptor (beta chain). CDR1 is MDHEN and CDR2 is SYDVKM in the germline V gene. The CDR3 has 15 amino acids. Trimming at V came to 1 base and at J to 1 base, leaving 2 bases not matched to a gene. Regions amplified from RNA transcripts were the TCR beta CDR3 regions. An initial round of RT-PCR targeting the TCR CDR3 relied on the HTBI primer set. In TCRdb, the multiplex PCR reads were re-called with MiXCR into one record per CDR3 protein. The table includes about 350,000 distinct CDR3 sequences, less than 20% detected once. This sample was taken from a study of T cells in Graves' hyperthyroidism and ophthalmopathy.

The receptor was isolated from a middle-aged woman with Graves' ophthalmopathy. The chain has TRBV28 and TRBJ2-3; 7 nucleotides match TRBD2. Sequencing used blood. The CDR3 loop reads CASSLFAGGTDTQYF. The CDR3 bases are TGTGCCAGCAGTTTATTTGCGGGAGGCACAGATACGCAGTATTTT.